These T cell receptor beta chains were read from a single sample in a study of chemoradiotherapy in HPV16-positive cancers. Here immunoSEQ multiplex PCR was the method, and the copy in TCRdb shows in-frame clones only, minus some. In the table there are about 8,900 clones, roughly 84% of which are singletons. Sample: tumor tissue, taken from a patient who underwent chemoradiotherapy. The receptors derive from a human donor with HPV-associated anogenital cancer. The CDR3 runs from the conserved cysteine through the conserved F or W. The D gene is left open where the match is weak. The size of a clone is reported for some rows only, either as once, few or many, or as a class for expanded clones.

size,V,D,J,CDR3,DNA
-,TRBV30,TRBD1,TRBJ2-7,CAWSVKGAQGYEQYF,TGTGCCTGGAGTGTAAAGGGGGCGCAAGGGTACGAGCAGTACTTC
-,TRBV29-1,TRBD1,TRBJ1-1,CSVLQGAWTEAFF,TGCAGCGTGCTGCAGGGGGCCTGGACTGAAGCTTTCTTT
-,TRBV19,-,TRBJ1-5,CASMPAGKGNQPQHF,TGTGCCAGTATGCCTGCAGGCAAGGGGAATCAGCCCCAGCATTTT
-,TRBV2,-,TRBJ2-7,CASSDIGTVYEQYF,TGTGCCAGCAGTGACATCGGGACGGTTTACGAGCAGTACTTC
-,TRBV7-9,-,TRBJ2-3,CASSLEGGTDTQYF,TGTGCCAGCAGCTTAGAGGGGGGCACAGATACGCAGTATTTT
-,TRBV29-1,TRBD1,TRBJ1-5,CSVAVGDRVQPQHF,TGCAGCGTTGCTGTGGGTGACAGGGTCCAGCCCCAGCATTTT
-,TRBV11-2,-,TRBJ2-2,CASSSRAVPTGELFF,TGTGCCAGCAGTTCGCGAGCGGTACCCACCGGGGAGCTGTTTTTT
few,TRBV7-3,-,TRBJ2-2,CASSLSSVNTGELFF,TGTGCCAGCAGCTTATCTAGCGTGAACACCGGGGAGCTGTTTTTT
once,TRBV9,TRBD1,TRBJ1-1,CASSATGHSTEAFF,TGTGCCAGCAGCGCGACAGGGCACAGCACTGAAGCTTTCTTT
-,TRBV5-1,-,TRBJ2-1,CASSLAAGKNEQFF,TGCGCCAGCAGCTTGGCCGCAGGGAAGAATGAGCAGTTCTTC
-,TRBV7-6,-,TRBJ1-5,CASSLYRDQPQHF,TGTGCCAGCAGCTTATACAGGGATCAGCCCCAGCATTTT
-,TRBV11-2,TRBD1,TRBJ2-1,CASSPGGQWGEQFF,TGTGCCAGCAGCCCAGGGGGACAGTGGGGCGAGCAGTTCTTC
-,TRBV4-1,TRBD2,TRBJ2-5,CASSGLAGGETQYF,TGCGCCAGCAGCGGACTAGCGGGGGGAGAGACCCAGTACTTC
once,TRBV5-4,TRBD2,TRBJ2-1,CASSLTSGGINEQFF,TGTGCCAGCAGCCTGACTAGCGGGGGAATCAATGAGCAGTTCTTC
-,TRBV18,-,TRBJ2-5,CASSTYQGETQYF,TGTGCCAGCTCCACATACCAGGGGGAGACCCAGTACTTC
-,TRBV7-6,-,TRBJ1-3,CASSSSGPNSGNTIYF,TGTGCCAGCAGCTCCTCGGGACCGAACTCTGGAAACACCATATATTTT
once,TRBV6-1,-,TRBJ1-5,CASSGSPDQPQHF,TGTGCCAGCAGTGGATCCCCGGATCAGCCCCAGCATTTT
once,TRBV7-9,-,TRBJ2-5,CASSPRTDPRETQYF,TGTGCCAGCAGCCCCCGGACAGATCCAAGGGAGACCCAGTACTTC
-,TRBV7-9,-,TRBJ1-2,CASSLGAVHYGYTF,TGTGCCAGCAGCTTAGGGGCAGTCCACTATGGCTACACCTTC
-,TRBV18,TRBD1,TRBJ2-2,CASSPTGQGGTGELFF,TGTGCCAGCTCACCTACGGGACAGGGAGGAACCGGGGAGCTGTTTTTT
-,TRBV4-1,-,TRBJ2-7,CASSQNRFYEQYF,TGCGCCAGCAGCCAAAACAGGTTTTACGAGCAGTACTTC
-,TRBV18,-,TRBJ1-5,CASSQRQAPQPQHF,TGTGCCAGCTCACAAAGACAGGCACCTCAGCCCCAGCATTTT
-,TRBV15,TRBD1,TRBJ1-4,CATSRDGTVFTNEKLFF,TGTGCCACCAGCAGAGATGGGACAGTTTTCACTAATGAAAAACTGTTTTTT
-,TRBV9,-,TRBJ1-1,CASSATLNTEAFF,TGTGCCAGCAGCGCAACACTTAACACTGAAGCTTTCTTT
-,TRBV6-6,-,TRBJ2-7,CACHGGGWEQYF,TGTGCCTGCCATGGGGGTGGGTGGGAGCAGTACTTC
-,TRBV2,-,TRBJ1-4,CASRVDRFNEKLFF,TGTGCCAGCAGAGTAGACAGGTTTAATGAAAAACTGTTTTTT
-,TRBV11-3,TRBD1,TRBJ1-2,CASSPTGFGYGYTF,TGTGCCAGCAGCCCGACAGGGTTTGGCTATGGCTACACCTTC
-,TRBV5-1,TRBD1,TRBJ2-1,CATSDRGLSEQFF,TGCGCCACCTCGGACAGGGGGCTCAGTGAGCAGTTCTTC
-,TRBV25-1,-,TRBJ2-5,CASSAYRAKETQYF,TGTGCCAGCAGTGCATACAGGGCTAAAGAGACCCAGTACTTC
-,TRBV5-4,-,TRBJ1-2,CASSLRTGNYGYTF,TGTGCCAGCAGCTTGCGGACGGGTAACTATGGCTACACCTTC
-,TRBV5-1,TRBD2,TRBJ2-7,CASSSNSPAGRGTPYEQYF,TGCGCCAGCAGCTCGAACTCACCGGCGGGGCGGGGGACTCCTTACGAGCAGTACTTC
-,TRBV19,TRBD1,TRBJ2-7,CASSHRGPSYEQYF,TGTGCCAGTAGCCACAGGGGACCCTCCTACGAGCAGTACTTC
once,TRBV25-1,TRBD2,TRBJ2-1,CASSESGLAGVGQFF,TGTGCCAGCAGTGAATCGGGACTAGCGGGAGTAGGGCAGTTCTTC
-,TRBV5-1,-,TRBJ2-2,CASSLTRTNTGELFF,TGCGCCAGCAGCTTGACCCGAACAAACACCGGGGAGCTGTTTTTT
-,TRBV14,-,TRBJ1-6,CASSLLHGNSPLHF,TGTGCCAGCAGCCTCCTCCACGGGAATTCACCCCTCCACTTT
-,TRBV15,TRBD1,TRBJ2-1,CATSSSGTGVYNEQFF,TGTGCCACCAGCAGTAGTGGGACAGGGGTCTACAATGAGCAGTTCTTC
-,TRBV2,-,TRBJ2-3,CASSEWGSLGSTDTQYF,TGTGCCAGCAGTGAATGGGGGAGTCTGGGAAGCACAGATACGCAGTATTTT
-,TRBV20-1,-,TRBJ2-5,CSAPQETQYF,TGCAGTGCGCCTCAAGAGACCCAGTACTTC
-,TRBV19,-,TRBJ1-1,CASSIAPRTEAFF,TGTGCCAGTAGTATAGCCCCCCGCACTGAAGCTTTCTTT